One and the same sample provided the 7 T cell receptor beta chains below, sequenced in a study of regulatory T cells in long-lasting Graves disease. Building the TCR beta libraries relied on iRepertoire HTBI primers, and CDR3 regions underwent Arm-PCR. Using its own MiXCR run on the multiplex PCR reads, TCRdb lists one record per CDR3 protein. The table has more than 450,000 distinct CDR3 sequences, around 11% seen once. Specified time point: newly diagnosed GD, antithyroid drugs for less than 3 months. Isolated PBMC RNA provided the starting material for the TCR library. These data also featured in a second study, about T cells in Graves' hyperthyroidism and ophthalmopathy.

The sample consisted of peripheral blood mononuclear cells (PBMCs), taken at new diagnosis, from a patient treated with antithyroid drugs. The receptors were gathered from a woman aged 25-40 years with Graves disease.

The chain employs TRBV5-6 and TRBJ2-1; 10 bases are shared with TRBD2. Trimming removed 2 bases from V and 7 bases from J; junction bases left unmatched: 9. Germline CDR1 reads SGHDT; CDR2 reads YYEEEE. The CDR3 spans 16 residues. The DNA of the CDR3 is TGTGCCAGCAGCTTTGAGTCTAGCGGGAGTGGTAATGAGCAGTTCTTC. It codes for CASSFESSGSGNEQFF.

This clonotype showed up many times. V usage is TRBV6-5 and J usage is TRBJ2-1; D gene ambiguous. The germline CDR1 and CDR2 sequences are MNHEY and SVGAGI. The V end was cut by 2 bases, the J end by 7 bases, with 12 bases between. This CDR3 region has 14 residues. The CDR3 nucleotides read TGTGCCAGCAGTTACGGTAGTAAGGCTAATGAGCAGTTCTTC. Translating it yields CASSYGSKANEQFF.

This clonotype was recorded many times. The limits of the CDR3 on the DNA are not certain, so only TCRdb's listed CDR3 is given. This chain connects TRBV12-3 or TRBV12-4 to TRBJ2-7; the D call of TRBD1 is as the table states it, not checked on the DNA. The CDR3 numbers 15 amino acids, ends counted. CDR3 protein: CASSYNFGQGAPLYF.

CDR3 sequence: CASSRARAENEKLFF. CDR3 DNA: TGTGCCAGCTCACGTGCGAGGGCCGAAAATGAAAAACTGTTTTTT. J is TRBJ1-4 and V is TRBV18; no reliable D call. The CDR3 is 15 residues long. Germline V gene data show CDR1 as KGHSH and CDR2 as LQKENI. Trimming cost V 4 bases and J 5 bases, with 14 bases left between them.

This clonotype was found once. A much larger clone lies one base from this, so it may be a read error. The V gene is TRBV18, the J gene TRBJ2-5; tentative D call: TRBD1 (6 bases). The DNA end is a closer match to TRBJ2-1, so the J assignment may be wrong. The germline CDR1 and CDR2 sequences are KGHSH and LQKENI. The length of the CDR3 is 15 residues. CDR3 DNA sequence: TGTGCCAGCTCACCAATTACAGGGACAAGAGACGAGCAGTTCTTC. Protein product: CASSPITGTRDEQFF.

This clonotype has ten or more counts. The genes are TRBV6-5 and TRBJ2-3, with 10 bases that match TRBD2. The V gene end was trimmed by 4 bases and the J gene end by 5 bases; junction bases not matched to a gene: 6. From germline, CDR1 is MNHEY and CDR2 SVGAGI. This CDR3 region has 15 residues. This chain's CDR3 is CASSLAGGWIDTQYF. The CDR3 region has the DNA TGTGCCAGCAGTTTAGCGGGAGGATGGATAGATACGCAGTATTTT.

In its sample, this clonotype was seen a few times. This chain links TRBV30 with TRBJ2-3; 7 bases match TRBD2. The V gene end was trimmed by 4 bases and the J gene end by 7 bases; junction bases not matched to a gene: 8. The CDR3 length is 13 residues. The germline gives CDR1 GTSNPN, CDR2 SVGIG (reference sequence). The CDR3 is CAWMGGGPNTQYF. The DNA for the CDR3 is TGTGCCTGGATGGGGGGGGGTCCAAATACGCAGTATTTT.